This TCR beta chain was captured by sequencing in a study of blood T cell repertoires in COVID-19. Germline loops: CDR1 SGHNT, CDR2 YENEEA. J lost 1 base, V lost 4 bases, and 5 bases had no gene match. This CDR3 comprises 16 residues. Sequenced by immunoSEQ multiplex PCR; TCRdb stores in-frame clones only, minus some. The sample lists nearly 110,000 clones, approximately 80% occurring once. Sequenced sample: peripheral blood. The chain has TRBV11-3 and TRBJ2-7; 12 bases map to TRBD2. The clonotype comes from a woman aged 55-70 years with acute or convalescent COVID-19. The CDR3 region is CASSSQTSGGSYEQYF. The CDR3 nucleotides are TGTGCCAGCAGCTCGCAGACTAGCGGGGGATCCTACGAGCAGTACTTC.